This note documents a single TCR beta chain sequence. The antigen is not known. The data stem from a study of STAT3 mutations in large granular lymphocyte leukemia. The study's findings and limits: In about 35% of the 18 patients, new TCR clonotypes emerged after therapy. No sample exists from the first appearance of each clone. Every T-LGLL patient had at least one immunodominant TCRbeta clonotype.

CDR3 length: 13 residues. The V gene lost 8 bases and the J gene lost 1 base, with 10 bases spanning the gap. The germline V gene has CDR1 SGHTA and CDR2 FQGNSA. Using immunoSEQ multiplex PCR, the repertoire was profiled, and TCRdb retains in-frame clones only, with some absent. The table has about 15,000 clones, 70% to 90% seen once. Specimen: peripheral blood mononuclear cells. This sequence was found in a man aged 50-60 years with T-cell large granular lymphocyte leukemia. Some clones in this sample may be carry-over from other donors' samples. V usage is TRBV7-2 and J usage is TRBJ2-3; D might be TRBD1 or TRBD2, each matching 6 bases. The DNA for the CDR3 is TGTGCCAGCGGGGGCGGGGGCACAGATACGCAGTATTTT. This translates into CASGGGGTDTQYF.